This T cell receptor (beta chain) was captured by sequencing in a study of post-analysis software for immune sequencing data. As for the study in general: Relapsing-remitting, secondary progressive and progressive-relapsing multiple sclerosis courses were included.

Overall study results and limits: Controls significantly exceeded multiple sclerosis patients in normalized Chao1 diversity. Patients carried a handful of TRBV segments more frequently than controls did, and TRBV5-6, TRBV5-1 and TRBV20-1 were among them. By F measure, samples from a shared preparation batch strongly co-clustered.

Germline loops: CDR1 SGDLS, CDR2 YYNGEE. J gave up 7 bases and V 4 bases, and 10 bases lay outside the gene matches. The CDR3 consists of 16 residues. Comments on this clonotype: Its matching antigen is unknown.

Unique molecular identifiers had been added to the TCR beta cDNA libraries. Some 500,000 cDNA molecules were obtained per 1 to 10 million input T cells. TCRdb recomputed calls from the PCR reads with MiXCR, one row per CDR3 protein. The table lists approximately 770,000 distinct CDR3 sequences, 46% of them singletons. The sequenced sample was blood. The rearrangement links TRBV9 to TRBJ2-1; 11 nucleotides match TRBD2. The receptor's source is a girl aged 10-17 years with multiple sclerosis. For the CDR3, the DNA is TGTGCCAGCAGCCCCGGTAGCGGGAGGGCCAGTAATGAGCAGTTCTTC. Protein product: CASSPGSGRASNEQFF.